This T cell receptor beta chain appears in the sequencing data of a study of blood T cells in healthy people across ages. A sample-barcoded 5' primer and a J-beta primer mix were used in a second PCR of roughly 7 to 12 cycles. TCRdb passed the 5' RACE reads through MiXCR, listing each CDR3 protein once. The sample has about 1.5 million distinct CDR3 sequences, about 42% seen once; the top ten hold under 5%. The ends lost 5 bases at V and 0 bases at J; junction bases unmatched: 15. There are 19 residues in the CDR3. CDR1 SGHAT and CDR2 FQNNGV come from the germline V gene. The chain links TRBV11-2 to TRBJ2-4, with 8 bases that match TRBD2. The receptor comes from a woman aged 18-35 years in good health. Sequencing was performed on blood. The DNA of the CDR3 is TGTGCCAGCAGCCCAAAATGGAGACAGCGGGGGTTAGCCAAAAACATTCAGTACTTC. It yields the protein CASSPKWRQRGLAKNIQYF.